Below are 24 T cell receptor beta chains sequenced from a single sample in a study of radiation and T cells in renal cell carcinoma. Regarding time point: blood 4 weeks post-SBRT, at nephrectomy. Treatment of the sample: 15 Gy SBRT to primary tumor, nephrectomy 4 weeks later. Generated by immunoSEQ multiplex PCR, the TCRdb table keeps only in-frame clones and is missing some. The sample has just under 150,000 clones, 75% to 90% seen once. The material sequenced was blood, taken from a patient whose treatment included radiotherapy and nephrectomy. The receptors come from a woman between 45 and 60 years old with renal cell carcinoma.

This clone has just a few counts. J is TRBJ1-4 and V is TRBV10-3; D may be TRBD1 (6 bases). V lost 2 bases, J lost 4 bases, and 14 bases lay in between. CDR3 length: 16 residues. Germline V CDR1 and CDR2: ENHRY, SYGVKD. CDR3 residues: CAISEGQRTFNEKLFF. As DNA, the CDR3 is TGTGCCATCAGTGAGGGACAGCGAACTTTTAATGAAAAACTGTTTTTT.

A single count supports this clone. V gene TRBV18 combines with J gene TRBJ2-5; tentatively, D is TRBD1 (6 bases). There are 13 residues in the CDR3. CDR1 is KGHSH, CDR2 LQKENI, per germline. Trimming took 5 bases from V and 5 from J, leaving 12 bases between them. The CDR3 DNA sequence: TGTGCCAGCTCAGGGACACAGCAGGAGACCCAGTACTTC. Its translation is CASSGTQQETQYF.

CDR3 nucleotides: TGTGCCAGTAGTATTCCCCACCAGGAGGCAGATACGCAGTATTTT. Its protein is CASSIPHQEADTQYF. The chain is built from TRBV19 and TRBJ2-3; a possible D gene is TRBD2 (5 bases). Germline loops: CDR1 LNHDA, CDR2 SQIVND (reference sequence). CDR3 length: 15 residues. Trimming shortened V by 3 bases and J by 4 bases, and 14 bases separated the two germline ends.

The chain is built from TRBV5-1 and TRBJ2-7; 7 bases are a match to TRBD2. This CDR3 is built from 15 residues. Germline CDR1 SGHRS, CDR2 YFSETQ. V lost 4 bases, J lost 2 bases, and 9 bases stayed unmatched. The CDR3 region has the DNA TGCGCCAGCAGCCCAAGCGGGGCCTCCACCTACGAGCAGTACTTC. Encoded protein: CASSPSGASTYEQYF. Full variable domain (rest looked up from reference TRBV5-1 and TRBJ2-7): KAGVTQTPRYLIKTRGQQVTLSCSPISGHRSVSWYQQTPGQGLQFLFEYFSETQRNKGNFPGRFSGRQFSNSRSEMNVSTLELGDSALYLCASSPSGASTYEQYFGPGTRLTVT.

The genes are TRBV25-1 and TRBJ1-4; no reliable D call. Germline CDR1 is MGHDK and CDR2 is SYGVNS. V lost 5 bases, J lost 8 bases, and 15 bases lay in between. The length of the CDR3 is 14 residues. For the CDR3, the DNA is TGTGCCAGCAGTTTTAGGGAAGAGTTGGAAAAACTGTTTTTT. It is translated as CASSFREELEKLFF.

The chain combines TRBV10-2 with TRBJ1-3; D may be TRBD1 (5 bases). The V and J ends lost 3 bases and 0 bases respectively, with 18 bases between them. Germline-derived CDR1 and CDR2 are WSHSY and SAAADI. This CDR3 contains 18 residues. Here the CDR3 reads CASSDPGLPLSSGNTIYF. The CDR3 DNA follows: TGCGCCAGCAGTGATCCGGGGCTTCCTCTATCCTCTGGAAACACCATATATTTT.

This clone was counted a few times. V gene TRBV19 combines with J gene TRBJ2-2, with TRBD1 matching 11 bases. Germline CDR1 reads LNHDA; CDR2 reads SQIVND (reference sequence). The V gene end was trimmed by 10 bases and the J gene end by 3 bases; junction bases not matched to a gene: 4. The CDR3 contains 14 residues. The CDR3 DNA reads TGTGCCACCCGGGGACAGGGGGACACCGGGGAGCTGTTTTTT. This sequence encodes CATRGQGDTGELFF.

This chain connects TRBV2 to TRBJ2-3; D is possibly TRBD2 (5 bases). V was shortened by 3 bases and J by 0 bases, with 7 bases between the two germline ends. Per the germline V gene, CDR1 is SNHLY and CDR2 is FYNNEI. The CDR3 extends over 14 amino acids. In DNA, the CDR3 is TGTGCCAGCAGTGAGTCGGGGAGCACAGATACGCAGTATTTT. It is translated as CASSESGSTDTQYF.

The CDR3 sequence is CASSSDAYIQYF. The DNA of the CDR3 is TGTGCCAGCAGCTCCGACGCGTACATTCAGTACTTC. The chain recombines TRBV5-4 with TRBJ2-4, with D unclear. With 3 bases removed from V and 8 bases from J, the gap between germline ends came to 9 bases. CDR1 SGHNT and CDR2 YYREEE come from the germline V gene (reference sequence). This CDR3 has 12 residues.

The CDR3 DNA reads TGTGCCAGCAGCTTAGGGTCCGCCCTGGGGGAGCAGTTCTTC. Translated: CASSLGSALGEQFF. This sequence joins TRBV13 and TRBJ2-1, with unresolved D. V lost 0 bases and J 10 bases, leaving 13 bases between the germline ends. CDR1 is PRHDT and CDR2 is FYEKMQ in the germline V gene (reference sequence). The CDR3 loop spans 14 amino acids.

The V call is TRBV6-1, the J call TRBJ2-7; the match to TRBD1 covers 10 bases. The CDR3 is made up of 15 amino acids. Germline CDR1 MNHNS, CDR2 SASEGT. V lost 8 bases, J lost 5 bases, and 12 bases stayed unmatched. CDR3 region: CASELTGTGEHEQYF. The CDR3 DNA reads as TGTGCCAGCGAGTTAACCGGGACAGGGGAACACGAGCAGTACTTC.

The CDR3 DNA is TGTGCCAGTAGTACCAAGGGCCCTACTAACTATGGCTACACCTTC. Amino acid sequence: CASSTKGPTNYGYTF. The chain joins TRBV19 to TRBJ1-2; D unresolved. The CDR3 has 15 residues. CDR1 and CDR2 (germline): LNHDA, SQIVND (reference sequence). Trimming cost V 4 bases and J 0 bases, with 12 bases left between them.

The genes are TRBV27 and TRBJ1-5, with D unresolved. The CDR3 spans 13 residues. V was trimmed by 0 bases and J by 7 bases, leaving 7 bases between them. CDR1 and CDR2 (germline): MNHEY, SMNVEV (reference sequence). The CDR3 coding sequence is TGTGCCAGCAGTTTATCTTTTCAGCAGCCCCAGCATTTT. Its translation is CASSLSFQQPQHF.

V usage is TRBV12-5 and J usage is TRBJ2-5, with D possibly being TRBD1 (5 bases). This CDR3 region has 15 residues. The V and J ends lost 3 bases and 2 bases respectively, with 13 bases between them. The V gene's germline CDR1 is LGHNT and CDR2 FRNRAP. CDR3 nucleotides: TGTGCTAGTGGTTTTTTTCAGGGAAGGCAAGAGACCCAGTACTTC. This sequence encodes CASGFFQGRQETQYF.

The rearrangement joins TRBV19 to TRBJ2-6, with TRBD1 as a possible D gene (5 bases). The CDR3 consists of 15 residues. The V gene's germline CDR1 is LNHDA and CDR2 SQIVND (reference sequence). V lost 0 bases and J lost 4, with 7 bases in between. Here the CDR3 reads CASSIDRAGANVLTF. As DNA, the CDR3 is TGTGCCAGTAGTATAGACAGGGCCGGGGCCAACGTCCTGACTTTC.

This CDR3 reads CASSLGTAGVFGAQHF. The CDR3 DNA reads TGTGCCAGCAGCCTTGGGACAGCGGGCGTTTTTGGGGCCCAGCATTTT. The chain couples TRBV7-2 to TRBJ1-5; 7 nucleotides agree with TRBD1. The germline gives CDR1 SGHTA, CDR2 FQGNSA. Trimming took 5 bases from V and 11 from J; bases not matched to a gene: 18. This CDR3 spans 16 amino acids.

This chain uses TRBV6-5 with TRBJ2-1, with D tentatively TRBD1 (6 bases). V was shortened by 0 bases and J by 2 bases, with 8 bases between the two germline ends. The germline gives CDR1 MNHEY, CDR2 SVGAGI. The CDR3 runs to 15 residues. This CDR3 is CASSYSGATYNEQFF. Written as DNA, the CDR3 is TGTGCCAGCAGTTACTCGGGGGCGACCTACAATGAGCAGTTCTTC.

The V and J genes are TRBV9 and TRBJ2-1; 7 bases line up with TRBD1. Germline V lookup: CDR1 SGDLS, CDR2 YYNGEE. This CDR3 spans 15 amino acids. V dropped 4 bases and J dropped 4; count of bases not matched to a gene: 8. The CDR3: CASSTSGQHYNEQFF. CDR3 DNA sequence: TGTGCCAGCAGCACATCGGGACAGCATTACAATGAGCAGTTCTTC. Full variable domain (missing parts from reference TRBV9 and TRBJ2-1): DSGVTQTPKHLITATGQRVTLRCSPRSGDLSVYWYQQSLDQGLQFLIQYYNGEERAKGNILERFSAQQFPDLHSELNLSSLELGDSALYFCASSTSGQHYNEQFFGPGTRLTVL.

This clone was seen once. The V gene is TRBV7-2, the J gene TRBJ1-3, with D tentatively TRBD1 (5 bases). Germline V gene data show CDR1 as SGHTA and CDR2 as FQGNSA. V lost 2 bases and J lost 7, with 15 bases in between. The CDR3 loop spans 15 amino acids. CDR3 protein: CASSLIGAFGNTIYF. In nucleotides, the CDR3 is TGTGCCAGCAGCTTAATAGGGGCGTTCGGGAACACCATATATTTT.

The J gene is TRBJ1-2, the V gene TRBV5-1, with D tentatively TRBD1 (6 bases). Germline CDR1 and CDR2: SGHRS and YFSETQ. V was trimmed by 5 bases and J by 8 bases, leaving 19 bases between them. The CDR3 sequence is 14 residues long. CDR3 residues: CASRTGTPREGYTF. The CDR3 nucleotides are TGCGCCAGCAGGACGGGGACACCTCGAGAGGGCTACACCTTC.

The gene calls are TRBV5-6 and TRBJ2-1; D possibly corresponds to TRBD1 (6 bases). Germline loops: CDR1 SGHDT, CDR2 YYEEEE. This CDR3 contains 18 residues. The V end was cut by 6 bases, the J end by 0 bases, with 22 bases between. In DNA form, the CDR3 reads TGTGCCAGCAACTCAATAAGTAGTCGGGACACCTCCTACAATGAGCAGTTCTTC. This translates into CASNSISSRDTSYNEQFF.

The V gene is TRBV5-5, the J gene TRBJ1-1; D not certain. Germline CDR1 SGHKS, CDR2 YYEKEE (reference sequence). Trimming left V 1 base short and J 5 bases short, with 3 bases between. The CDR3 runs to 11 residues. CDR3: CASSLYTEAFF. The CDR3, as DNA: TGTGCCAGCAGCTTGTATACTGAAGCTTTCTTT. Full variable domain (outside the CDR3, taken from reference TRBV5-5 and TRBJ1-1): DAGVTQSPTHLIKTRGQQVTLRCSPISGHKSVSWYQQVLGQGPQFIFQYYEKEERGRGNFPDRFSARQFPNYSSELNVNALLLGDSALYLCASSLYTEAFFGQGTRLTVV.

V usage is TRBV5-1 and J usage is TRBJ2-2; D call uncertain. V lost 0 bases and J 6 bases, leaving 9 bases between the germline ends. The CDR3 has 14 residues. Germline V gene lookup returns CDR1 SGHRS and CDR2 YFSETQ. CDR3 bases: TGCGCCAGCAGCTTGGTTGCTTTCGCCGGGGAGCTGTTTTTT. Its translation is CASSLVAFAGELFF.

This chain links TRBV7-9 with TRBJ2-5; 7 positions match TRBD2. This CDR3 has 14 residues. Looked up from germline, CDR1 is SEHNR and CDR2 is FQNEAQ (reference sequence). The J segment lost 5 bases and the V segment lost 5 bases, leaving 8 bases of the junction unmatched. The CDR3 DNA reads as TGTGCCAGCAGCCCGATGGGGGGGTTTGAGACCCAGTACTTC. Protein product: CASSPMGGFETQYF.